This T cell receptor (beta chain) was observed in a study of blood T cell repertoires in COVID-19. Across the whole study: Material from acute and convalescent COVID-19 was sourced from the United States, Italy and Spain. Sources were T cells, B-cell-depleted T cells, or PBMCs; the material itself was cDNA or gDNA.

Original processing methods: By means of reference gene primer amplification, nucleated cell counts were estimated. Sequenced by immunoSEQ multiplex PCR; TCRdb stores in-frame clones only, minus some. V and J calls and clone size are copied from that table; D and trimming were computed from the DNA. Here the sample spans about 200,000 clones, about 86% being singletons. Germline trimming cut 4 bases from V and 0 bases from J; bases unmatched to any gene: 13. The CDR3 loop spans 20 amino acids. The germline V gene has CDR1 LGHNT and CDR2 FRNRAP. Sequences were obtained from peripheral blood. This TCR came from a woman in her forties or fifties with COVID-19, enrolled during active disease. The V gene is TRBV12-5, the J gene TRBJ2-6; 9 positions match TRBD1. CDR3 nucleotide sequence: TGTGCTAGTGGTTCCGGGGAACGGGACAGGGTTTTCTCTGGGGCCAACGTCCTGACTTTC. This gives the protein CASGSGERDRVFSGANVLTF. The full variable domain, in which reference TRBV12-5 and TRBJ2-6 provide the parts outside the CDR3, is DARVTQTPRHKVTEMGQEVTMRCQPILGHNTVFWYRQTMMQGLELLAYFRNRAPLDDSGMPKDRFSAEMPDATLATLKIQPSEPRDSAVYFCASGSGERDRVFSGANVLTFGAGSRLTVL.